This T cell receptor (beta chain) was retrieved from a study of technical replicates of blood from a handful of donors. TCRdb keeps only in-frame clones here, not all; method: immunoSEQ multiplex PCR. The sample includes about 80,000 clones, 97% of them seen just once. This sequence was found in a human donor in good health. Material for sequencing was T cells isolated from PBMCs.

The CDR3 loop reads CASSAQIAGGDYGYTF. In DNA form, the CDR3 reads TGTGCCAGCAGCGCCCAAATTGCAGGGGGCGACTATGGCTACACCTTC. J is TRBJ1-2 and V is TRBV11-2; TRBD1 aligns across 8 bases. Germline lookup yields CDR1 SGHAT and CDR2 FQNNGV. V dropped 5 bases and J dropped 3; count of bases not matched to a gene: 11. This CDR3 has 16 residues.